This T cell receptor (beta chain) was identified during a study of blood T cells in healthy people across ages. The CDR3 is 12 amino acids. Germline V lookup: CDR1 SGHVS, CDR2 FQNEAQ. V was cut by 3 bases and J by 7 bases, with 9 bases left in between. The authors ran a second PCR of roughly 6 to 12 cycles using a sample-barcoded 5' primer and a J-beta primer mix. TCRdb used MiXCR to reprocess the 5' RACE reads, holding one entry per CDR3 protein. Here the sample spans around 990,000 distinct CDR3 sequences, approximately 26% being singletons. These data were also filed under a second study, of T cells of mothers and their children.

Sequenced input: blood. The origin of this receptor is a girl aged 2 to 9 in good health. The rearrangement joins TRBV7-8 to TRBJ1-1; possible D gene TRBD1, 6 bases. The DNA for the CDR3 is TGTGCCAGCAGCTTTGTAGGGGGTGAAGCTTTCTTT. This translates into CASSFVGGEAFF.